This entry lists 2 T cell receptor beta chains sequenced from one sample in a study of control samples from healthy donors and cancer patients. Measured with immunoSEQ multiplex PCR; TCRdb has only the in-frame clones, and not every one. Found here are some 130,000 clones, 92% of them singletons; the top ten hold roughly 1.9%. The sample consisted of blood. The receptors stem from a woman aged 45-65 years in good health.

This clone was picked up a small number of times. The rearrangement uses TRBV28 and TRBJ2-1; the D gene is possibly TRBD2 (6 bases). The germline V gene encodes CDR1 MDHEN and CDR2 SYDVKM. V lost 3 bases, J lost 6 bases, and 12 bases lay in between. CDR3 size: 14 residues. CDR3 nucleotide sequence: TGTGCCAGCAGTTTCGGGACTGGCGCCAATGAGCAGTTCTTC. It is translated as CASSFGTGANEQFF.

V and J are TRBV2 and TRBJ2-1; 8 bases align to TRBD2. V shed 2 bases, J shed 8 bases, and the junction held 8 bases outside the gene matches. From germline, CDR1 is SNHLY and CDR2 FYNNEI. The CDR3 contains 15 residues. CDR3 region: CASSEILAAVDEQFF. CDR3 nucleotide sequence: TGTGCCAGCAGTGAAATACTAGCGGCAGTCGATGAGCAGTTCTTC.